This T cell receptor (beta chain) appears in the sequencing data of a study of blood T cell repertoires in COVID-19. Study details: Sites across the United States, Italy and Spain contributed samples from acute and convalescent COVID-19. Nucleic acid was either cDNA or gDNA, and it came from T cells, B-cell-depleted T cells, or PBMCs.

In germline, CDR1 is MGHRA, CDR2 YSYEKL. The CDR3 length is 17 residues. The V and J ends lost 3 bases and 3 bases, in that order; junction bases with no gene match: 12. This clone showed up just once. Participants reported their clinical history, and cohort assignment relied on those reports. As processed by the authors: Amplifying reference gene primers gave estimates of nucleated cell counts. The method was immunoSEQ multiplex PCR; TCRdb's version includes in-frame clones alone and lacks a portion of them. V and J calls and clone size are copied from that table; D and trimming were computed from the DNA. The table records 320,000 or so clones, roughly 89% of them present only once.

The V and J genes are TRBV4-1 and TRBJ2-7; 9 nucleotides match TRBD1. The sample consisted of PBMCs or T cells enriched from blood (not recorded which). This receptor was taken from a man in his sixties who had recovered from COVID-19. The CDR3 loop is CASSQALTGQGRYEQYF. Here the CDR3 DNA reads TGCGCCAGCAGCCAGGCCCTAACGGGACAGGGTCGCTACGAGCAGTACTTC.